The 26 T cell receptor beta chains given below trace back to one sample, sequenced in a study of blood T cell repertoires in COVID-19. TCRdb's table, derived via immunoSEQ multiplex PCR, lists solely in-frame clones and lacks some. The sample has around 110,000 clones; roughly 88% are singletons. The sample was peripheral blood. These receptors came from a man aged 35-49 years with acute or convalescent COVID-19.

The chain uses TRBV4-1 and TRBJ2-1, with 7 bases identical to TRBD1. The trim removed 4 bases at V and 5 bases at J, leaving 5 bases unmatched. The CDR3 sequence is 14 residues long. CDR1 is MGHRA and CDR2 is YSYEKL in the germline V gene. The CDR3 loop reads CASSLTTGNNEQFF. DNA of the CDR3: TGCGCCAGCAGCCTAACGACAGGGAACAATGAGCAGTTCTTC.

V and J are TRBV6-1 and TRBJ2-3; 8 bases fit TRBD1. CDR3 length: 18 amino acids. CDR1 and CDR2 (germline): MNHNS, SASEGT. The V segment lost 3 bases and the J segment 2 bases; nucleotides outside the gene matches: 13. CDR3 loop: CASSDSSSGGFFTDTQYF. The CDR3 DNA sequence: TGTGCCAGCAGTGACAGTTCCTCAGGGGGCTTTTTCACAGATACGCAGTATTTT.

The V and J genes are TRBV7-8 and TRBJ1-4, with D maybe TRBD1 (5 bases). V lost 4 bases, J lost 0 bases, and 12 bases lay in between. Per the germline V gene, CDR1 is SGHVS and CDR2 is FQNEAQ. The CDR3 has 16 amino acids. This CDR3 reads CASSSTEDATNEKLFF. The CDR3, as DNA: TGTGCCAGCAGCTCGACAGAAGATGCAACTAATGAAAAACTGTTTTTT.

The chain is built from TRBV5-4 and TRBJ1-1; possible D gene TRBD1, 6 bases. V gave up 7 bases and J gave up 1 base, with 11 bases separating them. The CDR3 is made up of 13 amino acids. Germline CDR1 and CDR2: SGHNT and YYREEE (reference sequence). Here the CDR3 reads CASFRQENTEAFF. Written as DNA, the CDR3 is TGTGCCAGCTTCCGACAGGAGAACACTGAAGCTTTCTTT.

This chain links TRBV5-1 with TRBJ2-3; no clear D. The CDR3 consists of 18 residues. V lost 1 base, J lost 0 bases, and 18 bases lay in between. The germline V gene encodes CDR1 SGHRS and CDR2 YFSETQ. This chain's CDR3 is CASSLFGRTETSTDTQYF. For the CDR3, the DNA is TGCGCCAGCAGCTTGTTTGGAAGAACAGAAACTAGCACAGATACGCAGTATTTT.

This clone has just one count. The rearrangement links TRBV6-5 to TRBJ1-3; TRBD1 aligns across 8 bases. The CDR3 runs 15 residues. The V gene end was trimmed by 6 bases and the J gene end by 6 bases; junction bases not matched to a gene: 10. CDR1 is MNHEY and CDR2 is SVGAGI in the germline V gene. The CDR3 bases are TGTGCCAGCAGAAGAATCGGACAGGGAAAAAACACCATATATTTT. Protein product: CASRRIGQGKNTIYF.

The chain carries TRBV7-3 and TRBJ2-1; 8 bases match TRBD2. V shed 5 bases and J 4 bases; nucleotides not matched to a gene: 16. CDR1 and CDR2 (germline): SGHTA, FQGTGA. This CDR3 region has 18 residues. CDR3 region: CASSPGSGAGGLYNEQFF. For the CDR3, the DNA is TGTGCCAGCAGCCCGGGATCCGGGGCGGGGGGCCTTTACAATGAGCAGTTCTTC.

The rearrangement uses TRBV30 and TRBJ2-5; the match to TRBD1 covers 12 bases. CDR3 length: 18 residues. Trimming at V came to 3 bases and at J to 2 bases, leaving 13 bases not matched to a gene. Germline CDR1 and CDR2: GTSNPN and SVGIG (reference sequence). CDR3 coding DNA: TGTGCCTGGAGCCACCCGGGACAGGGGGCGCGTGGTCAAGAGACCCAGTACTTC. This encodes CAWSHPGQGARGQETQYF.

As regards this clone: An end of the junction differs from the germline gene, which may be a read error. This chain's CDR3 is CASSSTGSSQPQHF. CDR3 DNA: TGTGCCAGCAGTTCGACAGGGAGCAGTCAGCCCCAGCATTTT. The chain is built from TRBV2 and TRBJ1-5; 7 bases are shared with TRBD1. This CDR3 is 14 amino acids long. CDR1 and CDR2 (germline): SNHLY, FYNNEI. Based on the CDR3 plus reference TRBV2 and TRBJ1-5, the full variable domain is EPEVTQTPSHQVTQMGQEVILRCVPISNHLYFYWYRQILGQKVEFLVSFYNNEISEKSEIFDDQFSVERPDGSNFTLKIRSTKLEDSAMYFCASSSTGSSQPQHFGDGTRLSIL.

This clone was counted a few times. This chain joins TRBV18 and TRBJ2-5; a possible D gene is TRBD1 (6 bases). Germline-derived CDR1 and CDR2 are KGHSH and LQKENI. The CDR3 sequence is 17 residues long. V was trimmed by 1 base and J by 2 bases, leaving 17 bases between them. The CDR3 here is CASSPQPPGHPQETQYF. The CDR3 coding sequence is TGTGCCAGCTCACCACAACCCCCGGGACACCCACAAGAGACCCAGTACTTC.

This chain uses TRBV20-1 with TRBJ2-1; perhaps TRBD1 as D (5 bases). The CDR3 spans 11 residues. Trimming removed 4 bases from V and 12 bases from J, with 13 bases in between. Germline CDR1 is DFQATT and CDR2 is SNEGSKA (reference sequence). CDR3 residues: CSANQQGLQFF. The CDR3 DNA reads as TGCAGTGCTAACCAGCAGGGTCTGCAGTTCTTC.

The chain joins TRBV5-1 to TRBJ2-7; 13 positions match TRBD2. V lost 4 bases and J lost 4; bases outside the gene matches: 8. Germline V gene data show CDR1 as SGHRS and CDR2 as YFSETQ. The CDR3 covers 16 residues. The CDR3 is CASSHTGLAGVYEQYF. The CDR3 bases are TGCGCCAGCAGCCATACTGGACTAGCGGGAGTATACGAGCAGTACTTC.

The rearrangement joins TRBV30 to TRBJ2-5; 13 nucleotides align to TRBD2. The germline V gene encodes CDR1 GTSNPN and CDR2 SVGIG (reference sequence). The CDR3 consists of 17 residues. J lost 4 bases, V lost 1 base, and 9 bases had no gene match. The CDR3 reads CAWSGGLAGQGPETQYF. The CDR3 nucleotides read TGTGCCTGGAGTGGGGGACTAGCGGGACAGGGGCCAGAGACCCAGTACTTC.

The chain recombines TRBV29-1 with TRBJ1-1, with TRBD1 identical over 8 bases. V lost 7 bases, J lost 6 bases, and 10 bases stayed unmatched. Germline-derived CDR1 and CDR2 are SQVTM and ANQGSEA. The CDR3 is 13 residues long. CDR3 in DNA: TGCAGCGCCCGGACAGGGTATGACTCTGAAGCTTTCTTT. This translates into CSARTGYDSEAFF. Full variable domain (rest looked up from reference TRBV29-1 and TRBJ1-1): SAVISQKPSRDICQRGTSLTIQCQVDSQVTMMFWYRQQPGQSLTLIATANQGSEATYESGFVIDKFPISRPNLTFSTLTVSNMSPEDSSIYLCSARTGYDSEAFFGQGTRLTVV.

As for this clone: Other DNA sequences in the same sample also yield this CDR3. The chain carries TRBV14 and TRBJ2-1; 9 bases fit TRBD1. V dropped 3 bases and J dropped 6; count of bases not matched to a gene: 0. In germline, CDR1 is SGHDN, CDR2 FVKESK. This CDR3 has 13 residues. CDR3 nucleotides: TGTGCCAGCAGCCAGGGACAGGGCAATGAGCAGTTCTTC. This codes for CASSQGQGNEQFF.

This chain joins TRBV27 and TRBJ1-2; 7 bases are shared with TRBD1. Germline V gives CDR1 MNHEY, CDR2 SMNVEV (reference sequence). V shed 4 bases, J shed 8 bases, and the junction held 7 bases outside the gene matches. This CDR3 has 13 residues. For the CDR3, the DNA is TGTGCCAGCAGTTCCAGACAGGGTTGGGGCTACACCTTC. It yields the protein CASSSRQGWGYTF.

The table lists this clone with a count of one. This chain uses TRBV3-1 (or the pseudogene TRBV3-2) with TRBJ1-4; 11 nucleotides line up with TRBD1. The ends lost 0 bases at V and 7 bases at J; junction bases unmatched: 4. This CDR3 has 16 residues. Germline assignment: CDR1 LGHDT and CDR2 YNNKEL (reference sequence). CDR3: CASSQDPGTGGEKLFF. The CDR3 DNA follows: TGTGCCAGCAGCCAAGATCCTGGGACAGGGGGTGAAAAACTGTTTTTT.

V gene TRBV18 combines with J gene TRBJ1-1; tentative D call: TRBD1 (5 bases). Germline CDR1 is KGHSH and CDR2 is LQKENI. Trimming pared 2 bases from V and 0 bases from J, leaving 7 bases between. This CDR3 comprises 14 residues. The CDR3 bases are TGTGCCAGCTCACCAGACAGCCTGAACACTGAAGCTTTCTTT. This encodes CASSPDSLNTEAFF.

This chain's CDR3 is CASSVGGTGTDTQYF. CDR3 nucleotides: TGTGCCAGCAGCGTAGGCGGGACCGGCACAGATACGCAGTATTTT. This chain joins TRBV9 and TRBJ2-3; the D gene is possibly TRBD2 (6 bases). The germline CDR1 and CDR2 sequences are SGDLS and YYNGEE. The CDR3 has 15 amino acids. Trimming removed 0 bases from V and 1 base from J, with 9 bases in between.

Remarks on this clone: The sample has other DNA sequences that encode this CDR3 too. V is TRBV3-1 (or the pseudogene TRBV3-2) and J is TRBJ2-1; 13 nucleotides match TRBD2. Looked up from germline, CDR1 is LGHDT and CDR2 is YNNKEL (reference sequence). The CDR3 has 15 amino acids. V trimming: 4 bases; J trimming: 4 bases; junction bases outside the gene matches: 1. Here the CDR3 DNA reads TGTGCCAGCAGCCCGGGACTAGCGGGGTACAATGAGCAGTTCTTC. Its translation is CASSPGLAGYNEQFF.

The chain carries TRBV9 and TRBJ2-1; 14 nucleotides line up with TRBD2. The V segment lost 4 bases and the J segment 12 bases; nucleotides outside the gene matches: 9. The length of the CDR3 is 15 residues. Germline CDR1 SGDLS, CDR2 YYNGEE. The CDR3 here is CASSPQTSGRARQFF. CDR3 in DNA: TGTGCCAGCAGCCCCCAGACTAGCGGGAGGGCACGGCAGTTCTTC.

The chain joins TRBV3-1 (or the pseudogene TRBV3-2) to TRBJ2-1, with D perhaps matching TRBD2 (7 bases). Trimming took off 4 bases at V and 1 base at J, with 14 bases between the two ends. The CDR3 extends over 16 amino acids. Per germline, CDR1 LGHDT and CDR2 YNNKEL (reference sequence). CDR3 region: CASSPQGRESYNEQFF. CDR3 coding DNA: TGTGCCAGCAGCCCCCAGGGGCGGGAGTCCTACAATGAGCAGTTCTTC.

This clone has just a few counts. This chain links TRBV10-3 with TRBJ2-6; 15 bases are shared with TRBD2. Germline CDR1 reads ENHRY; CDR2 reads SYGVKD. The CDR3 has 17 residues. V was pared by 9 bases and J by 0 bases, with 3 bases of the junction left unmatched. The CDR3 bases are TGTGCCATAGGACTAGCGGGGGGGAACTCTGGGGCCAACGTCCTGACTTTC. Translation gives CAIGLAGGNSGANVLTF.

V is TRBV7-2 and J is TRBJ1-3; 11 nucleotides match TRBD1. Germline CDR1 is SGHTA and CDR2 is FQGNSA. This CDR3 is 15 amino acids long. V lost 6 bases, J lost 3 bases, and 4 bases stayed unmatched. The CDR3 nucleotides read TGTGCCAGCAGTCCGGACAGGGGGCTTGGAAACACCATATATTTT. It is translated as CASSPDRGLGNTIYF.

The gene calls are TRBV11-3 and TRBJ2-2; 8 nucleotides line up with TRBD1. CDR1 is SGHNT, CDR2 YENEEA, per germline. The CDR3 runs 13 residues. The V segment lost 7 bases and the J segment 7 bases; nucleotides outside the gene matches: 5. DNA for the CDR3: TGTGCCAGCAAGGGCAGGGGGCGCGGGGAGCTGTTTTTT. Amino acids: CASKGRGRGELFF. Supplemented by reference TRBV11-3 and TRBJ2-2, the full variable domain reads EAGVVQSPRYKIIEKKQPVAFWCNPISGHNTLYWYLQNLGQGPELLIRYENEEAVDDSQLPKDRFSAERLKGVDSTLKIQPAELGDSAVYLCASKGRGRGELFFGEGSRLTVL.

The chain combines TRBV7-3 with TRBJ2-1; 9 bases align to TRBD1. Germline V gene data show CDR1 as SGHTA and CDR2 as FQGTGA. The CDR3 has 16 amino acids. Trimming at V came to 5 bases and at J to 2 bases, leaving 7 bases not matched to a gene. CDR3 DNA sequence: TGTGCCAGCAGCCCTACCGGGACAGGGACCTACAATGAGCAGTTCTTC. This codes for CASSPTGTGTYNEQFF. Based on the CDR3 plus reference TRBV7-3 and TRBJ2-1, the full variable domain is GAGVSQTPSNKVTEKGKYVELRCDPISGHTALYWYRQSLGQGPEFLIYFQGTGAADDSGLPNDRFFAVRPEGSVSTLKIQRTERGDSAVYLCASSPTGTGTYNEQFFGPGTRLTVL.